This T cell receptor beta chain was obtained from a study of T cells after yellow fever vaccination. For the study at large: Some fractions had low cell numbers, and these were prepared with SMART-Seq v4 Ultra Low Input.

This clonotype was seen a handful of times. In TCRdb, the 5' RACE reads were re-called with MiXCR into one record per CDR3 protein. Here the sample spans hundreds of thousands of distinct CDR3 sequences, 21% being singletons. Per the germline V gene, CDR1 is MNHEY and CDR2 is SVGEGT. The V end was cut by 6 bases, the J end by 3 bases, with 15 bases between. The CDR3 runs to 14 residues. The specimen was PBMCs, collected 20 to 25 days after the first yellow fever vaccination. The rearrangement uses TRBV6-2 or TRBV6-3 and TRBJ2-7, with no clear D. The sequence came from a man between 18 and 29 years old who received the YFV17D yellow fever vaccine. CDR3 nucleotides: TGTGCCAGCAGGCGAGGCCTCTATGGCTACGAGCAGTACTTC. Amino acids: CASRRGLYGYEQYF.